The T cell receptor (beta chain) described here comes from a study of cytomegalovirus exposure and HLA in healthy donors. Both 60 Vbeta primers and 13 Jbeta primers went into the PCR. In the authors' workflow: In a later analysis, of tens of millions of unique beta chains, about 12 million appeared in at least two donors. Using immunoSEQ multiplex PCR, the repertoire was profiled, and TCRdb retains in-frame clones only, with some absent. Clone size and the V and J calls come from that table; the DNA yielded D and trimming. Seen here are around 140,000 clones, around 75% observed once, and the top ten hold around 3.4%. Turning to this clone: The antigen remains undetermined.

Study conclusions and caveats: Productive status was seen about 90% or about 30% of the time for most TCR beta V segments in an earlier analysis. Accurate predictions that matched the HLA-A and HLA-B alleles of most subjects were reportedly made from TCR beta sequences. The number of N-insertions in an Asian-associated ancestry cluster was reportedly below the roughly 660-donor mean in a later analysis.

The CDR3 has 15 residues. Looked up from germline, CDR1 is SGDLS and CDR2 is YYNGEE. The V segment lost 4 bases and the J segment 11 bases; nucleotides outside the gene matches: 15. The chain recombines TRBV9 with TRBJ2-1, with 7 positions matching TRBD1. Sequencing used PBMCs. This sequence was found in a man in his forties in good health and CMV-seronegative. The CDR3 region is CASSQGTDIARKQFF. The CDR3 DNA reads TGTGCCAGCAGCCAGGGGACAGACATAGCGCGCAAGCAGTTCTTC.